Following are 5 T cell receptor beta chains from one sample sequenced in a study of response to subunit inactivated influenza vaccine. TCRdb ran MiXCR on the RT-PCR reads and lists one entry per CDR3 protein. The data hold hundreds of thousands of distinct CDR3 sequences, with 15% to 19% observed a single time. Source: PBMCs from blood, taken 12 days after vaccination. The receptor set was obtained from a man aged 45 to 65 who received an inactivated influenza vaccine.

This chain connects TRBV12-3 or TRBV12-4 to TRBJ2-1, with 13 bases fitting TRBD2. The CDR3 length is 18 residues. V lost 5 bases and J lost 5; bases outside the gene matches: 12. CDR3 in DNA: TGTGCCAGCAGTACAACTAGCGGGAGGGCCACAATGGACAATGAGCAGTTCTTC. Translating it yields CASSTTSGRATMDNEQFF.

The gene calls are TRBV30 and TRBJ1-1; TRBD1 matches 7 bases. The CDR3 has 14 residues. With 3 bases clipped from V and 2 bases from J, the junction kept 6 bases outside the gene matches. The germline gives CDR1 GTSNPN, CDR2 SVGIG (reference sequence). In nucleotides, the CDR3 is TGTGCCTGGAGAAACAGGGGCCTCAACACTGAAGCTTTCTTT. Residues: CAWRNRGLNTEAFF.

The V call is TRBV24-1, the J call TRBJ2-3; possible D gene TRBD1, 6 bases. V was pared by 6 bases and J by 10 bases, with 16 bases between. The CDR3 is 13 amino acids. Germline CDR1 and CDR2: KGHDR and SFDVKD. The DNA for the CDR3 is TGTGCCACCAGTCGACCGTCAGGGGATCCGCAGTATTTT. Protein product: CATSRPSGDPQYF.

J is TRBJ2-5 and V is TRBV7-8; 7 nucleotides align to TRBD2. The CDR3 consists of 14 residues. Germline-derived CDR1 and CDR2 are SGHVS and FQNEAQ. Unmatched junction bases numbered 3, after V lost 0 bases and J lost 5 bases. The CDR3 spells CASSLARGYETQYF. CDR3 nucleotides: TGTGCCAGCAGCTTAGCGCGGGGGTATGAGACCCAGTACTTC.

The table lists this clonotype with a few counts. CDR3 sequence reads: CASRTSVEETQYF. The CDR3 DNA follows: TGCGCCAGCAGGACTAGCGTCGAAGAGACCCAGTACTTC. The genes are TRBV5-1 and TRBJ2-5; 8 positions agree with TRBD2. This CDR3 has 13 residues. Germline CDR1 and CDR2: SGHRS and YFSETQ. Trimming cost V 5 bases and J 3 bases; bases outside gene matches: 3.